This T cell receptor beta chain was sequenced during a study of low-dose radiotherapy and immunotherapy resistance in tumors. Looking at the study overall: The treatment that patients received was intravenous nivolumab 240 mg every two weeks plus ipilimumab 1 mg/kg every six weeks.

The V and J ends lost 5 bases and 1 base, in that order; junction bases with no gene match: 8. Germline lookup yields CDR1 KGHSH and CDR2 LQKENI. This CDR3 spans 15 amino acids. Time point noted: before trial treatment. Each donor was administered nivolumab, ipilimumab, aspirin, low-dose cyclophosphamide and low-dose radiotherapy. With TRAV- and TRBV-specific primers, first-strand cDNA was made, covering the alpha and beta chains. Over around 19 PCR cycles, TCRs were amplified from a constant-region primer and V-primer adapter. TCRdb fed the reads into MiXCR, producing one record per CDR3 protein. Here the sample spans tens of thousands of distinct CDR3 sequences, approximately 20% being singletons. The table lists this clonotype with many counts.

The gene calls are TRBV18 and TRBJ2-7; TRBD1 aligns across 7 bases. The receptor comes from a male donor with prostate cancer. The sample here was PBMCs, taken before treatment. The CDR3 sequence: CASSSGQASSYEQYF. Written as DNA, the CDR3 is TGTGCCAGCTCATCAGGACAGGCCAGTTCCTACGAGCAGTACTTC.